Each of the 32 T cell receptor beta chains below was sequenced from the same sample in a study of CD8+ T cells in alopecia areata. Sequencing used cDNA as its template, made by extracting RNA and reverse transcribing it. TCRdb's copy holds only in-frame clones and misses some; the assay was immunoSEQ multiplex PCR. The sample has approximately 150,000 clones, 40% to 55% seen once; the top ten hold 0.85% to 1%. Sequencing used CD4+ T cells sorted from blood, obtained at week 0. All receptors come from a human donor with alopecia areata.

V and J are TRBV29-1 and TRBJ2-7; 10 bases match TRBD1. CDR3 length: 15 amino acids. Per germline, CDR1 SQVTM and CDR2 ANQGSEA. J was trimmed by 3 bases and V by 3 bases; bases with no gene match: 8. CDR3 in amino acids: CSVDYWDRGNYEQYF. In DNA, the CDR3 is TGCAGCGTTGATTACTGGGACAGGGGCAACTACGAGCAGTACTTC.

The chain couples TRBV29-1 to TRBJ1-1, with D possibly being TRBD1 (6 bases). V gave up 4 bases and J gave up 3 bases, with 9 bases separating them. CDR1 is SQVTM, CDR2 ANQGSEA, per germline. CDR3 length: 12 amino acids. The CDR3 loop reads CSVADSYTEAFF. The DNA for the CDR3 is TGCAGCGTTGCGGACAGTTACACTGAAGCTTTCTTT.

The chain is built from TRBV28 and TRBJ1-1; D unresolved. Looked up from germline, CDR1 is MDHEN and CDR2 is SYDVKM. CDR3 length: 14 amino acids. Trimming shortened V by 6 bases and J by 3 bases, and 14 bases separated the two germline ends. The CDR3 loop reads CASSPLDAYTEAFF. CDR3 sequence (DNA): TGTGCCAGCAGCCCATTGGATGCGTACACTGAAGCTTTCTTT.

CDR3 DNA sequence: TGTGCCAGCAGTGAAAGGGGGACTCAGGGCTACACCTTC. Amino acid sequence: CASSERGTQGYTF. The chain links TRBV25-1 to TRBJ1-2; possible D gene TRBD1, 6 bases. Germline assignment: CDR1 MGHDK and CDR2 SYGVNS. V was cut by 2 bases and J by 8 bases, with 12 bases left in between. CDR3 length equals 13 residues.

The rearrangement links TRBV7-6 to TRBJ2-5; perhaps TRBD1 as D (5 bases). The V gene lost 5 bases and the J gene lost 5 bases, with 9 bases spanning the gap. This CDR3 is 12 amino acids long. In germline, CDR1 is SGHVS, CDR2 FNYEAQ. CDR3 bases: TGTGCCAGCAGCCAGGGTGGCGAGACCCAGTACTTC. The encoded protein is CASSQGGETQYF.

This clone was seen only a few times. The rearrangement joins TRBV28 to TRBJ2-2; tentative D call: TRBD2 (6 bases). Per the germline V gene, CDR1 is MDHEN and CDR2 is SYDVKM. V gave up 7 bases and J gave up 7 bases, with 19 bases separating them. The CDR3 spans 15 residues. CDR3 DNA sequence: TGTGCCAGCACCCCTCCCGGAGGGAAGAGCGGGGAGCTGTTTTTT. Protein: CASTPPGGKSGELFF.

This chain uses TRBV29-1 with TRBJ2-7; D uncertain. This CDR3 contains 12 residues. Germline V gene data show CDR1 as SQVTM and CDR2 as ANQGSEA. The germline V and J ends were trimmed by 4 bases and 2 bases, with 9 bases remaining between them. The CDR3 sequence: CSVGGRTYEQYF. As DNA, the CDR3 is TGCAGCGTTGGTGGCAGGACCTACGAGCAGTACTTC.

This chain joins TRBV25-1 and TRBJ2-3, with 10 bases aligning to TRBD2. Germline V gene sequence: CDR1 MGHDK, CDR2 SYGVNS. This CDR3 has 18 amino acids. Germline trimming cut 0 bases from V and 6 bases from J; bases unmatched to any gene: 12. The CDR3 loop is CASSEYGGAGGPADTQYF. The CDR3 bases are TGTGCCAGCAGTGAATATGGGGGAGCGGGAGGGCCGGCGGATACGCAGTATTTT.

V gene TRBV5-1 combines with J gene TRBJ2-1; D tentatively fits TRBD1 or TRBD2 (5 bases each). CDR3 size: 11 residues. Trimming took 1 base from V and 13 from J, leaving 9 bases between them. The germline CDR1 and CDR2 sequences are SGHRS and YFSETQ. This chain's CDR3 is CASSLRDHQFF. CDR3 DNA sequence: TGCGCCAGCAGCTTGCGGGACCATCAGTTCTTC.

The chain is built from TRBV30 and TRBJ2-2; D gene unclear. Per the germline V gene, CDR1 is GTSNPN and CDR2 is SVGIG (reference sequence). V was cut by 5 bases and J by 5 bases, with 6 bases left in between. This CDR3 region has 11 residues. CDR3 nucleotides: TGTGCCTGGGCTAGAACCGGGGAGCTGTTTTTT. It yields the protein CAWARTGELFF.

The chain has TRBV5-6 and TRBJ2-3; 14 bases map to TRBD2. Per germline, CDR1 SGHDT and CDR2 YYEEEE. Trimming took 5 bases from V and 4 from J; bases not matched to a gene: 9. The CDR3 spans 17 residues. The CDR3 here is CASRRGTSGSLADTQYF. The CDR3 DNA is TGTGCCAGCAGAAGGGGGACTAGCGGGAGTTTGGCAGATACGCAGTATTTT.

The V and J genes are TRBV9 and TRBJ2-5; D assignment may be TRBD1 or TRBD2 (5 bases each). Trimming stripped 3 bases from V and 4 bases from J, with 22 bases between. CDR3 length: 17 residues. Germline-derived CDR1 and CDR2 are SGDLS and YYNGEE. The CDR3, as DNA: TGTGCCAGCAGCGCGCGCATCGGGACCCGAGAGGCAGAGACCCAGTACTTC. Translation: CASSARIGTREAETQYF.

J is TRBJ1-4 and V is TRBV6-6; no definite D call. Trimming left V 0 bases short and J 8 bases short, with 4 bases between. The length of the CDR3 is 12 residues. From germline, CDR1 is MNHNY and CDR2 SVGAGI (reference sequence). The CDR3 region is CASSYSTEKLFF. The CDR3 DNA reads TGTGCCAGCAGTTACTCAACCGAAAAACTGTTTTTT.

Only a few counts were recorded for this clone. The chain combines TRBV5-4 with TRBJ2-5; 9 bases fit TRBD2. The V gene end was trimmed by 3 bases and the J gene end by 11 bases; junction bases not matched to a gene: 14. The V gene's germline CDR1 is SGHNT and CDR2 YYREEE (reference sequence). There are 15 residues in the CDR3. DNA of the CDR3: TGTGCCAGCAGCTGGCAGAGCGGGAGGAACCGGGAGCAGTACTTC. Its protein product is CASSWQSGRNREQYF.

This clone came up once. The chain carries TRBV7-2 and TRBJ2-7, with D possibly being TRBD2 (6 bases). Trimming took off 4 bases at V and 2 bases at J, with 9 bases between the two ends. This CDR3 comprises 13 residues. From germline, CDR1 is SGHTA and CDR2 FQGNSA. CDR3 region: CASSYGGTYEQYF. The CDR3 DNA sequence: TGTGCCAGCAGCTATGGGGGGACCTACGAGCAGTACTTC.

This rearrangement joins TRBV5-1 to TRBJ2-5; 11 nucleotides agree with TRBD2. Germline values: CDR1 SGHRS, CDR2 YFSETQ. The J segment lost 2 bases and the V segment lost 0 bases, leaving 6 bases of the junction unmatched. This CDR3 has 17 residues. CDR3 sequence (DNA): TGCGCCAGCAGCTTGGCCGGGCTAGCGGGAGGTCAAGAGACCCAGTACTTC. The encoded protein is CASSLAGLAGGQETQYF. Supplemented by reference TRBV5-1 and TRBJ2-5, the full variable domain reads KAGVTQTPRYLIKTRGQQVTLSCSPISGHRSVSWYQQTPGQGLQFLFEYFSETQRNKGNFPGRFSGRQFSNSRSEMNVSTLELGDSALYLCASSLAGLAGGQETQYFGPGTRLLVL.

Only a few counts were recorded for this clone. The chain is built from TRBV10-3 and TRBJ1-4; D perhaps matches TRBD1 (6 bases). The germline V and J ends were trimmed by 5 bases and 3 bases, with 16 bases remaining between them. Germline CDR1 and CDR2: ENHRY and SYGVKD. The CDR3 runs 16 residues. In DNA form, the CDR3 reads TGTGCCATCAGTAGCCAAACAGGGAAGGCTAATGAAAAACTGTTTTTT. Protein: CAISSQTGKANEKLFF.

V gene TRBV29-1 combines with J gene TRBJ2-3; 7 bases fit TRBD2. Germline V CDR1 and CDR2: SQVTM, ANQGSEA. The CDR3 covers 16 residues. V trimming: 6 bases; J trimming: 4 bases; junction bases outside the gene matches: 16. DNA for the CDR3: TGCAGCGTCCATCCGGAAGGCGGGAGTTGGGCAGATACGCAGTATTTT. Translation gives CSVHPEGGSWADTQYF.

V gene TRBV11-2 combines with J gene TRBJ2-3; no firm D call. This CDR3 is built from 14 residues. Germline CDR1 SGHAT, CDR2 FQNNGV. V lost 2 bases, J lost 5 bases, and 11 bases lay in between. For the CDR3, the DNA is TGTGCCAGCAGCTTAAACCGTGGCGGAGATACGCAGTATTTT. Amino acid sequence: CASSLNRGGDTQYF.

The chain has TRBV30 and TRBJ2-7; the D is unclear. The germline V and J ends were trimmed by 3 bases and 2 bases, with 8 bases remaining between them. This CDR3 contains 12 residues. Germline V lookup: CDR1 GTSNPN, CDR2 SVGIG (reference sequence). The CDR3 protein is CAWRADTYEQYF. The CDR3 coding sequence is TGTGCCTGGAGGGCGGATACCTACGAGCAGTACTTC.

J is TRBJ2-5 and V is TRBV29-1; 8 bases agree with TRBD2. Trimming took 4 bases from V and 6 from J; bases not matched to a gene: 10. The CDR3 totals 14 residues. Germline V gene sequence: CDR1 SQVTM, CDR2 ANQGSEA. The CDR3 DNA reads as TGCAGCGTTGCCCCCAGCGGGAGAGTCAAGACCCAGTACTTC. Translated, it gives CSVAPSGRVKTQYF.

The chain combines TRBV7-6 with TRBJ1-4; D is possibly TRBD1 (5 bases). Trimming left V 5 bases short and J 7 bases short, with 14 bases between. The CDR3 length is 14 residues. Germline V CDR1 and CDR2: SGHVS, FNYEAQ. The CDR3 here is CASSQGPQLEKLFF. CDR3 nucleotides: TGTGCCAGCAGCCAGGGACCCCAGCTTGAAAAACTGTTTTTT.

The chain recombines TRBV4-3 with TRBJ2-3; D gene ambiguous. Germline lookup yields CDR1 LGHNA and CDR2 YSLEER. This CDR3 comprises 15 residues. V was pared by 1 base and J by 4 bases, with 12 bases between. Here the CDR3 reads CASSQGGSRSDTQYF. The CDR3 DNA reads TGCGCCAGCAGCCAAGGCGGCAGTAGGTCAGATACGCAGTATTTT.

The chain couples TRBV9 to TRBJ2-7; D not resolved. The germline V gene encodes CDR1 SGDLS and CDR2 YYNGEE. The length of the CDR3 is 18 residues. Trimming took off 4 bases at V and 4 bases at J, with 27 bases between the two ends. This chain's CDR3 is CASSPIIPPVGVGYEQYF. The CDR3 DNA reads TGTGCCAGCAGCCCCATCATACCACCCGTCGGTGTTGGTTACGAGCAGTACTTC.

As regards this clone: This sample also contains other DNA sequences that code for the same CDR3. This sequence joins TRBV5-1 and TRBJ1-1, with D tentatively TRBD1 (6 bases). V lost 5 bases, J lost 5 bases, and 16 bases lay in between. Germline CDR1 is SGHRS and CDR2 is YFSETQ. This CDR3 is 14 amino acids long. The CDR3 spells CASSSEQGRTEAFF. CDR3 sequence (DNA): TGCGCCAGCAGTAGTGAACAGGGAAGGACTGAAGCTTTCTTT.

The rearrangement joins TRBV7-9 to TRBJ1-4, with D unclear. Germline V gene data show CDR1 as SEHNR and CDR2 as FQNEAQ (reference sequence). CDR3 length: 15 residues. Trimming took 2 bases from V and 4 from J, leaving 11 bases between them. Here the CDR3 DNA reads TGTGCCAGCAGCTTAAGTAACGGCAATAATGAAAAACTGTTTTTT. Translating it yields CASSLSNGNNEKLFF.

V is TRBV30 and J is TRBJ2-3; D uncertain. The CDR3 contains 12 residues. V was cut by 5 bases and J by 2 bases, with 8 bases left in between. In germline, CDR1 is GTSNPN, CDR2 SVGIG (reference sequence). CDR3 amino acids: CAWDESTDTQYF. In nucleotides, the CDR3 is TGTGCCTGGGACGAGTCCACAGATACGCAGTATTTT.

The rearrangement links TRBV7-2 to TRBJ2-3, with a tentative D call TRBD1 (6 bases). The CDR3 length is 13 residues. Trimming stripped 3 bases from V and 5 bases from J, with 9 bases between. Germline V gives CDR1 SGHTA, CDR2 FQGNSA. This chain's CDR3 is CASSLRGGDTQYF. CDR3 in DNA: TGTGCCAGCAGCTTGAGAGGGGGAGATACGCAGTATTTT.

The chain carries TRBV18 and TRBJ2-7; possible D gene TRBD1, 6 bases. Between the trimmed V and J ends, which lost 3 bases and 0 bases, there was a span of 15 bases. Per germline, CDR1 KGHSH and CDR2 LQKENI. The CDR3 length is 16 residues. The CDR3 sequence: CASSPRVLDSSYEQYF. DNA for the CDR3: TGTGCCAGCTCACCCAGAGTCTTGGACAGCTCCTACGAGCAGTACTTC.

This clone was counted only a few times. The chain employs TRBV2 and TRBJ2-6, with D unclear. The V and J ends lost 7 bases and 4 bases respectively, with 14 bases between them. CDR1 is SNHLY, CDR2 FYNNEI, per germline. The CDR3 totals 15 residues. The CDR3 spells CASTRRSTGANVLTF. In DNA, the CDR3 is TGTGCCAGCACCCGACGGAGTACAGGGGCCAACGTCCTGACTTTC. Full variable domain (missing parts from reference TRBV2 and TRBJ2-6): EPEVTQTPSHQVTQMGQEVILRCVPISNHLYFYWYRQILGQKVEFLVSFYNNEISEKSEIFDDQFSVERPDGSNFTLKIRSTKLEDSAMYFCASTRRSTGANVLTFGAGSRLTVL.

This clone was observed a handful of times. The V gene is TRBV5-1, the J gene TRBJ2-7, with D uncertain. CDR3 length equals 14 residues. V shed 0 bases and J shed 1 base, with 8 bases lying between them. CDR1 and CDR2 (germline): SGHRS, YFSETQ. The CDR3 loop is CASSLDPTSYEQYF. Written as DNA, the CDR3 is TGCGCCAGCAGCTTGGATCCCACTTCCTACGAGCAGTACTTC.

The V call is TRBV5-1, the J call TRBJ2-3, with 9 positions matching TRBD2. Germline V gene lookup returns CDR1 SGHRS and CDR2 YFSETQ. The CDR3 contains 15 residues. V dropped 3 bases and J dropped 5; count of bases not matched to a gene: 7. The CDR3 sequence is CASSSIAGAGDTQYF. The CDR3 bases are TGCGCCAGCAGCTCCATAGCGGGAGCGGGAGATACGCAGTATTTT. Supplemented by reference TRBV5-1 and TRBJ2-3, the full variable domain reads KAGVTQTPRYLIKTRGQQVTLSCSPISGHRSVSWYQQTPGQGLQFLFEYFSETQRNKGNFPGRFSGRQFSNSRSEMNVSTLELGDSALYLCASSSIAGAGDTQYFGPGTRLTVL.